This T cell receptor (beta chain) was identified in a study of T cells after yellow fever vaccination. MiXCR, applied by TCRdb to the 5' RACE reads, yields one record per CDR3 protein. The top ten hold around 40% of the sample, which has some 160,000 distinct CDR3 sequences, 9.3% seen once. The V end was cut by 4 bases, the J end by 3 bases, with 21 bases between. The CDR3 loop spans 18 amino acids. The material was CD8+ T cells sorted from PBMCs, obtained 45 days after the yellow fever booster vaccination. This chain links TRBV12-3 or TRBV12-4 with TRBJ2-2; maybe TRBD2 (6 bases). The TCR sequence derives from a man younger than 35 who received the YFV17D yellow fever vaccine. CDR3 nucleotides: TGTGCCAGCAGTTCCCTTTGGAGGGGAAGTTCGGACACCGGGGAGCTGTTTTTT. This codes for CASSSLWRGSSDTGELFF.